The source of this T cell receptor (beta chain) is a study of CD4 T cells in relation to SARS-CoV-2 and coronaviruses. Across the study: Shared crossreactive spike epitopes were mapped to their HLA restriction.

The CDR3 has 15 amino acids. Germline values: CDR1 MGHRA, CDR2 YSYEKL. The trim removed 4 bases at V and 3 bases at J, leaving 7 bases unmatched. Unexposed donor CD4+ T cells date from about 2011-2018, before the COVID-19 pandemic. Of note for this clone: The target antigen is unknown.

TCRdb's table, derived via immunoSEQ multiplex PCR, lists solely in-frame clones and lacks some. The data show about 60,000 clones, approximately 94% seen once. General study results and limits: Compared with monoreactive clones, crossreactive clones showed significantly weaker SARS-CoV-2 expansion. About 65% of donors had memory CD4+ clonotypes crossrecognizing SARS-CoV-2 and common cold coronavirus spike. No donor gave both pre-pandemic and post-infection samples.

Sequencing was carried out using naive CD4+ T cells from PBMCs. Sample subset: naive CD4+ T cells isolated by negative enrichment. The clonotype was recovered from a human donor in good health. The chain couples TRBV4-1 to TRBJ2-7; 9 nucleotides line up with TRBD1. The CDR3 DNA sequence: TGCGCCAGCAGCCTCGGGACAGGGATGGTCTACGAGCAGTACTTC. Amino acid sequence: CASSLGTGMVYEQYF.